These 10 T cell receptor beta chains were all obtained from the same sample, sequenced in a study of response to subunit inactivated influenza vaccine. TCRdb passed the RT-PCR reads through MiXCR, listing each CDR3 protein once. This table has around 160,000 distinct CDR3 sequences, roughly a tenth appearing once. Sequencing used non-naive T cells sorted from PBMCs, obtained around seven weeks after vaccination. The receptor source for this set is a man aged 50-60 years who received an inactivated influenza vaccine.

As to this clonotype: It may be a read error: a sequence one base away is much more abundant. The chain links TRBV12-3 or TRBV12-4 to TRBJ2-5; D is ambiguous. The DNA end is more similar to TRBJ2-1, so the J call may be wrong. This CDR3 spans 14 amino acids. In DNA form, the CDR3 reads TGTGCCAGCAGTTTAGCCGGCCAGTCGGAGACCCAGTTCTTC. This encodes CASSLAGQSETQFF.

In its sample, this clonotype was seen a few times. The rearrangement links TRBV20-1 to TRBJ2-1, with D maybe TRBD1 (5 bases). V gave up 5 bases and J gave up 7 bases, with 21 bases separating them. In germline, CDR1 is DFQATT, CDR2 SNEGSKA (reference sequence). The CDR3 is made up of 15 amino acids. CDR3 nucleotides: TGCAGTGCTCGGCCAGGGTTCGCTCTAGGGAATGAGCAGTTCTTC. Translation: CSARPGFALGNEQFF.

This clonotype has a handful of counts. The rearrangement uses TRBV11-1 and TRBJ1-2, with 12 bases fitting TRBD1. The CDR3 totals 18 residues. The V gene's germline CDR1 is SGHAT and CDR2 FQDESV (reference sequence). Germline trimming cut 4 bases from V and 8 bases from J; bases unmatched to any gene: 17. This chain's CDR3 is CASSSAGTGGAKIPGYTF. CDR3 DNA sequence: TGTGCCAGCAGCTCCGCCGGGACAGGGGGCGCGAAAATTCCCGGCTACACCTTC.

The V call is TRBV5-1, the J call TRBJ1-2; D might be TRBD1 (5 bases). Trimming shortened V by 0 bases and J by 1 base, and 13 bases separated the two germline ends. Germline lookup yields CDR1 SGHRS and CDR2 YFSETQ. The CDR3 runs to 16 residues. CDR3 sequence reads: CASSLDGGIGNYGYTF. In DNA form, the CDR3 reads TGCGCCAGCAGCTTGGACGGGGGAATTGGTAACTATGGCTACACCTTC.

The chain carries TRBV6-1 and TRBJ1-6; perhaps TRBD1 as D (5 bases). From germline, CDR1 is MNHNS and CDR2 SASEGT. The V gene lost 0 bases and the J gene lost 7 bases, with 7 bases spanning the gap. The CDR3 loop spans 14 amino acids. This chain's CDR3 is CASSEAGVNSPLHF. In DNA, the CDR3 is TGTGCCAGCAGTGAAGCAGGGGTGAATTCACCCCTCCACTTT.

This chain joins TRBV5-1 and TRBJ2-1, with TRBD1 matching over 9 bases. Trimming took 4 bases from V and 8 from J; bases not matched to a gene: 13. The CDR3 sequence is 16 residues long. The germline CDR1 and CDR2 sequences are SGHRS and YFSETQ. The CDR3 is CASSGTGGPLRDEQFF. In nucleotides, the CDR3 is TGCGCCAGCAGCGGAACAGGGGGCCCTCTTCGGGATGAGCAGTTCTTC.

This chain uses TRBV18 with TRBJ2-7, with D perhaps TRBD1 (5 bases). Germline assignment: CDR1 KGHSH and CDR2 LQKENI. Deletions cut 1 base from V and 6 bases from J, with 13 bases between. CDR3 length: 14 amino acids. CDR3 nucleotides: TGTGCCAGCTCACCACGGGTCCAGGGCGCCGAGCAGTACTTC. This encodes CASSPRVQGAEQYF.

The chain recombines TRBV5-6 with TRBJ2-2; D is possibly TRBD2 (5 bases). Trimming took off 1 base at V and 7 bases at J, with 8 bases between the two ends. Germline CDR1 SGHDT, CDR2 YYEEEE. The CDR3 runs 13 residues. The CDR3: CASSLYGGGELFF. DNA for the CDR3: TGTGCCAGCAGCTTGTATGGAGGCGGGGAGCTGTTTTTT. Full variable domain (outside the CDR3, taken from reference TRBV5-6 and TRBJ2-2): DAGVTQSPTHLIKTRGQQVTLRCSPKSGHDTVSWYQQALGQGPQFIFQYYEEEERQRGNFPDRFSGHQFPNYSSELNVNALLLGDSALYLCASSLYGGGELFFGEGSRLTVL.

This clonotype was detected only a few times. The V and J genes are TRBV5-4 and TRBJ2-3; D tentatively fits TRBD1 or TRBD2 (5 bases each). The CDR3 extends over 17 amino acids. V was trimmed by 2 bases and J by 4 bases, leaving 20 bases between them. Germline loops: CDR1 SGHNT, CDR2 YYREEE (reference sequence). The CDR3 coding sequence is TGTGCCAGCAGCTTCGAGCCCGTAGGGGAGAACGCAGATACGCAGTATTTT. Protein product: CASSFEPVGENADTQYF.

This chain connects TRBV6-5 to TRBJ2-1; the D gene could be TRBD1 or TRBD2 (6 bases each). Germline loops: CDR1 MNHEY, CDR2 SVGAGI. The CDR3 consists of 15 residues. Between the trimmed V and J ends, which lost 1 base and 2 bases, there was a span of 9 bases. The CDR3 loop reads CASSYYREAYNEQFF. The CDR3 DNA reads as TGTGCCAGCAGTTACTACAGGGAGGCCTACAATGAGCAGTTCTTC.